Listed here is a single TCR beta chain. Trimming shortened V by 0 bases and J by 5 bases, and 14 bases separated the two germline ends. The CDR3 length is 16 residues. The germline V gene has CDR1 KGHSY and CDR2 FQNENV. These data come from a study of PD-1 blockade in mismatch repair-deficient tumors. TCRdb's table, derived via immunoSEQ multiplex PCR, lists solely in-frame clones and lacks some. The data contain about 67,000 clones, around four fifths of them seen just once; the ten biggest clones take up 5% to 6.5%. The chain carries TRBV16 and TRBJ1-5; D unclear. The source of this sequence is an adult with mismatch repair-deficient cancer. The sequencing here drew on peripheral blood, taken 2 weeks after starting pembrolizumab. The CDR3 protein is CASSQSGPHPDQPQHF. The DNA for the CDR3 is TGTGCCAGCAGCCAATCTGGCCCGCACCCTGATCAGCCCCAGCATTTT.